Included here is one T cell receptor beta chain sequence, with context. The target antigen is unknown. Trimming removed 3 bases from V and 3 bases from J, with 8 bases in between. Germline loops: CDR1 WNHNN, CDR2 SYGVQD (reference sequence). This CDR3 contains 13 residues. This record belongs to a study of cytomegalovirus exposure and HLA in healthy donors. Study-wide results and caveats: In an earlier analysis, about 87% or about 30%: the productive usage of most TCR beta V segments. In a later analysis, productive TCRs from donors in an Asian-associated ancestry cluster reportedly carried fewer N-insertions than the cohort mean. Donors were assumed by presence/absence analyses to have roughly uniform sequencing depth.

A multiplex PCR was run with 60 Vbeta primers and 13 Jbeta primers. The table came from immunoSEQ multiplex PCR; TCRdb's copy has only in-frame clones and leaves some out. The table lists about 130,000 clones, approximately 86% of them singletons, with under 2% in the top ten. The chain is built from TRBV10-1 and TRBJ1-1; D unresolved. The clonotype comes from a boy younger than 18 in good health and CMV-seronegative. Sequenced: PBMCs. The DNA of the CDR3 is TGCGCCAGCAGTGACAGAAGATACACTGAAGCTTTCTTT. The encoded protein is CASSDRRYTEAFF.